This TCR beta chain was sequenced for a study of cytotoxic CD8 clonotypes in ibrutinib-treated CLL. In the study overall: Response samples came after a median 12 months of treatment, range 6 to 36.

Libraries were prepared by immunoSEQ multiplex PCR; TCRdb keeps only in-frame clonotypes and omits some of them. The table shows about 140,000 clones, with approximately 77% occurring only once. Per germline, CDR1 GTSNPN and CDR2 SVGIG (reference sequence). The CDR3 runs 15 residues. Trimming shortened V by 2 bases and J by 0 bases, and 13 bases separated the two germline ends. The rearrangement uses TRBV30 and TRBJ2-5, with D perhaps matching TRBD1 (5 bases). Sample: PBMCs, taken after 12 months of ibrutinib treatment. The TCR originated in a human donor with chronic lymphocytic leukemia. CDR3 amino acids: CAWSSKTEYQETQYF. The CDR3, as DNA: TGTGCCTGGAGTAGTAAGACAGAGTACCAAGAGACCCAGTACTTC.